These 12 T cell receptor beta chains were sequenced from one sample in a study of T cell changes during pregnancy in multiple sclerosis. The method was immunoSEQ multiplex PCR; TCRdb's version includes in-frame clones alone and lacks a portion of them. Among fewer than 80,000 clones listed, about 90% were seen once. Here the sequenced sample was peripheral blood, taken in the first trimester of pregnancy. These receptors were taken from a female donor in good health, enrolled as a control in a pregnancy study.

The DNA of the CDR3 is TGTGCCAGCAGCGCCCCGAGGCTAACGGGAGGGCCTCGTCTAAACAATGAGCAGTTCTTC. Translation: CASSAPRLTGGPRLNNEQFF. The chain is built from TRBV9 and TRBJ2-1, with 8 bases aligning to TRBD2. V trimming: 3 bases; J trimming: 5 bases; junction bases outside the gene matches: 22. The CDR3 extends over 20 amino acids. CDR1 is SGDLS, CDR2 YYNGEE, per germline.

The chain has TRBV2 and TRBJ1-6; D ambiguous. Germline V gene data show CDR1 as SNHLY and CDR2 as FYNNEI. The CDR3 runs 13 residues. Trimming cost V 4 bases and J 7 bases, with 8 bases left between them. CDR3 nucleotides: TGTGCCAGCAGTGGCGACATGAATTCACCCCTCCACTTT. Protein product: CASSGDMNSPLHF.

The chain joins TRBV4-1 to TRBJ1-2; no reliable D call. Germline-derived CDR1 and CDR2 are MGHRA and YSYEKL. Trimming took off 1 base at V and 6 bases at J, with 12 bases between the two ends. CDR3 length equals 14 residues. CDR3 sequence: CASSQGSFPDGYTF. In DNA, the CDR3 is TGCGCCAGCAGCCAAGGCTCGTTCCCGGATGGCTACACCTTC.

The chain combines TRBV7-9 with TRBJ2-7, with 7 bases that match TRBD1. The CDR3 length is 14 residues. Germline CDR1 is SEHNR and CDR2 is FQNEAQ (reference sequence). V was pared by 1 base and J by 5 bases, with 5 bases of the junction left unmatched. CDR3 DNA sequence: TGTGCCAGCAGCTTAGGACAGGGTAACCACGAGCAGTACTTC. Its protein is CASSLGQGNHEQYF.

This chain's CDR3 is CASSLDRSYGYTF. The CDR3 DNA follows: TGTGCCAGCAGCTTAGATCGCAGCTATGGCTACACCTTC. The chain is built from TRBV11-2 and TRBJ1-2; no clear D gene. The length of the CDR3 is 13 residues. The germline V and J ends were trimmed by 0 bases and 4 bases, with 6 bases remaining between them. Per germline, CDR1 SGHAT and CDR2 FQNNGV.

V gene TRBV2 combines with J gene TRBJ1-2; D call uncertain. The V end was cut by 1 base, the J end by 4 bases, with 4 bases between. The CDR3 totals 12 residues. CDR1 and CDR2 (germline): SNHLY, FYNNEI. Here the CDR3 reads CASSEDFYGYTF. CDR3 DNA sequence: TGTGCCAGCAGTGAAGACTTCTATGGCTACACCTTC.

The J gene is TRBJ1-1, the V gene TRBV5-1; D possibly corresponds to TRBD1 (6 bases). The V and J ends lost 0 bases and 5 bases respectively, with 17 bases between them. Germline V CDR1 and CDR2: SGHRS, YFSETQ. This CDR3 has 16 amino acids. The CDR3 bases are TGCGCCAGCAGCTTGGCCGGCTGGGGGCTAAGGACTGAAGCTTTCTTT. Translating it yields CASSLAGWGLRTEAFF.

The chain has TRBV9 and TRBJ2-7, with 7 bases that match TRBD1. The CDR3 contains 11 residues. V was clipped by 3 bases and J by 10 bases; unmatched bases: 4. CDR1 is SGDLS, CDR2 YYNGEE, per germline. CDR3: CASSEGAEQYF. CDR3 nucleotides: TGTGCCAGCAGCGAGGGGGCAGAACAGTACTTC.

V and J are TRBV10-1 and TRBJ1-2; D is possibly TRBD1 (6 bases). The V and J ends lost 0 bases and 6 bases respectively, with 14 bases between them. The CDR3 consists of 15 residues. Germline CDR1 and CDR2: WNHNN and SYGVQD (reference sequence). The CDR3 sequence: CASSESSGAVDGYTF. The CDR3 DNA sequence: TGCGCCAGCAGTGAGTCGTCAGGGGCTGTGGATGGCTACACCTTC.

The rearrangement uses TRBV9 and TRBJ2-3; no reliable D call. Trimming left V 3 bases short and J 0 bases short, with 14 bases between. Germline values: CDR1 SGDLS, CDR2 YYNGEE. The length of the CDR3 is 16 residues. The CDR3 loop reads CASSEELDTSTDTQYF. For the CDR3, the DNA is TGTGCCAGCAGCGAGGAACTTGACACTAGCACAGATACGCAGTATTTT.

The chain uses TRBV5-1 and TRBJ1-3; D gene ambiguous. Trimming cost V 1 base and J 7 bases, with 12 bases left between them. This CDR3 is 14 amino acids long. Germline CDR1 is SGHRS and CDR2 is YFSETQ. Written as DNA, the CDR3 is TGCGCCAGCAGCTTGAGCTCCGACGGGAACACCATATATTTT. Translating it yields CASSLSSDGNTIYF.

The J gene is TRBJ2-5, the V gene TRBV28; 9 bases fit TRBD1. The germline V gene encodes CDR1 MDHEN and CDR2 SYDVKM. This CDR3 is built from 14 residues. Trimming cost V 8 bases and J 2 bases; bases outside gene matches: 6. The CDR3 bases are TGTGCCAGCGGGGACAGGGTCCCACAAGAGACCCAGTACTTC. Translated: CASGDRVPQETQYF.